One sample yielded the 30 T cell receptor beta chains listed below, sequenced in a study of regulatory T cells in long-lasting Graves disease (TCRdb year 2021). Read against the paper, the sample's time point label means: newly diagnosed GD, antithyroid drugs for less than 3 months. For both TCR sequencing and RNA sequencing, RNA was extracted from PBMCs in TRIzol. The method behind the library was multiplex PCR. TCRdb shows the sequencer as Illumina HiSeq 4000. TCR beta libraries were built with iRepertoire HTBI primers and Arm-PCR amplification of CDR3 regions. The public reads were reprocessed in TCRdb via fastp at Q25 and MiXCR, keeping in-frame beta chains. Identical CDR3 proteins give one entry, which carries the most common genes and DNA. The table for this sample lists more than 300,000 distinct CDR3 sequences; 10% to 15% of them were counted only once. Approximately 19% of the sample comes from the top ten.

These data also featured in a second study, about T cells in Graves' hyperthyroidism and ophthalmopathy.

The material was peripheral blood mononuclear cells (PBMCs), obtained at new diagnosis, from a patient treated with antithyroid drugs. Receptors were obtained from a woman aged 18-35 years with Graves disease. Donor details come from another sample of the same person, matched by shared clones.

There are a few counts of this clonotype. The gene calls are TRBV27 and TRBJ2-2; 9 bases match TRBD2. This CDR3 has 16 residues. The germline gives CDR1 MNHEY, CDR2 SMNVEV (reference sequence). J lost 4 bases, V lost 4 bases, and 7 bases had no gene match. The CDR3 is CASSSRSGRRTGELFF. The CDR3 DNA is TGTGCCAGCAGTTCCCGTAGCGGGAGACGCACCGGGGAGCTGTTTTTT.

This clonotype was observed many times. CDR3 coding DNA: TGTGCCAGCAGTTACGGACAGATCTATGGCTACACCTTC. It translates to CASSYGQIYGYTF. The V gene is TRBV6-5, the J gene TRBJ1-2; possibly TRBD1 for D (6 bases). The germline V gene has CDR1 MNHEY and CDR2 SVGAGI. The CDR3 is 13 residues long. Between the trimmed V and J ends, which lost 2 bases and 4 bases, there was a span of 8 bases.

This clonotype was counted ten times or more. The chain employs TRBV20-1 and TRBJ2-1; 9 nucleotides agree with TRBD2. The J segment lost 1 base and the V segment lost 0 bases, leaving 10 bases of the junction unmatched. Per the germline V gene, CDR1 is DFQATT and CDR2 is SNEGSKA (reference sequence). The CDR3 contains 18 residues. DNA for the CDR3: TGCAGTGCTAGAGATAGGGGGACCCTAGCGGGATCCTACAATGAGCAGTTCTTC. Its translation: CSARDRGTLAGSYNEQFF.

This clonotype was seen more than once but under ten times. The CDR3 coding sequence is TGCAGCGTGAAAACGGGACTAGTATCCTTTCACACCGGGGAGCTGTTTTTT. Its translation: CSVKTGLVSFHTGELFF. V usage is TRBV29-1 and J usage is TRBJ2-2; 8 bases are shared with TRBD2. The junction had 15 bases not matched to a gene; V was cut back by 6 bases and J by 3 bases. CDR1 is SQVTM, CDR2 ANQGSEA, per germline. This CDR3 has 17 amino acids.

This clonotype showed up many times. V gene TRBV6-1 combines with J gene TRBJ2-5; D possibly corresponds to TRBD1 (5 bases). V was cut by 6 bases and J by 5 bases, with 10 bases left in between. The CDR3 runs to 12 residues. CDR1 and CDR2 (germline): MNHNS, SASEGT. The CDR3 DNA sequence: TGTGCCAGCAGGCGGACAAGGGAGACCCAGTACTTC. As protein: CASRRTRETQYF.

This clonotype was counted only a few times. The V call is TRBV27, the J call TRBJ2-7, with D perhaps matching TRBD2 (6 bases). Germline CDR1 and CDR2: MNHEY and SMNVEV (reference sequence). CDR3 length equals 14 residues. V dropped 3 bases and J dropped 4 bases, with 13 bases sitting between them. The CDR3 bases are TGTGCCAGCAGTTTTTCAGCCGGGGGATACGAGCAGTACGTC. This translates into CASSFSAGGYEQYV.

This clonotype came up once. Possible read error: a much larger clone is one base away. The CDR3 end shows no conserved phenylalanine or tryptophan, and so a read error is likely. The chain links TRBV28 to TRBJ2-7; perhaps TRBD2 as D (5 bases). Trimming stripped 7 bases from V and 7 bases from J, with 23 bases between. Germline CDR1 and CDR2: MDHEN and SYDVKM. CDR3 length: 15 amino acids. CDR3 residues: CASTNFPPGSGEQYL. Written as DNA, the CDR3 is TGTGCCAGCACCAATTTCCCCCCCGGTTCGGGGGAGCAGTACCTC.

The chain carries TRBV7-9 and TRBJ2-3, with TRBD2 identical over 8 bases. V gave up 5 bases and J gave up 2 bases; unmatched junction bases: 12. The CDR3 has 17 residues. The germline V gene encodes CDR1 SEHNR and CDR2 FQNEAQ (reference sequence). The CDR3 DNA reads TGTGCCAGCAGCCACCTGCCGGGACTAGGTAACACAGATACGCAGTATTTT. This sequence encodes CASSHLPGLGNTDTQYF.

This clonotype was seen many times. J is TRBJ2-1 and V is TRBV29-1; D tentatively reads TRBD1 or TRBD2 (5 bases each). Germline V lookup: CDR1 SQVTM, CDR2 ANQGSEA. V was cut by 8 bases and J by 0 bases, with 14 bases left in between. The CDR3 is 14 amino acids. The CDR3 DNA is TGCAGCTCTGGGGGACGCCGCTCCTACAATGAGCAGTTCTTC. Encoded protein: CSSGGRRSYNEQFF.

This clonotype was recorded at least ten times. The chain employs TRBV29-1 and TRBJ1-2; D is ambiguous. CDR1 SQVTM and CDR2 ANQGSEA come from the germline V gene. Trimming left V 4 bases short and J 10 bases short, with 13 bases between. The length of the CDR3 is 11 residues. CDR3 protein: CSVVYNSFYTF. In nucleotides, the CDR3 is TGCAGCGTTGTATACAACAGCTTCTACACCTTC.

This clonotype appeared many times. The gene calls are TRBV18 and TRBJ2-3; 14 bases agree with TRBD2. This CDR3 region has 16 residues. CDR1 is KGHSH, CDR2 LQKENI, per germline. V gave up 8 bases and J gave up 4 bases; unmatched junction bases: 8. The CDR3 DNA sequence: TGTGCCAGCCCCGCCGGACTAGCGGGAGGCGCAGATACGCAGTATTTT. Residues: CASPAGLAGGADTQYF.

The table lists this clonotype with many counts. This rearrangement joins TRBV4-3 to TRBJ2-1; possible D gene TRBD2, 6 bases. Between the trimmed V and J ends, which lost 0 bases and 9 bases, there was a span of 12 bases. The CDR3 runs to 14 residues. The germline V gene has CDR1 LGHNA and CDR2 YSLEER. In DNA, the CDR3 is TGCGCCAGCAGCCAAGAGGCTCGGGGGAGTGAGCAGTTCTTC. This gives the protein CASSQEARGSEQFF.

The gene calls are TRBV5-1 and TRBJ2-3, with D perhaps matching TRBD2 (5 bases). The germline V gene encodes CDR1 SGHRS and CDR2 YFSETQ. The ends were cut back, 4 bases at V and 4 bases at J, with 16 bases in the middle. The CDR3 runs to 15 residues. CDR3 bases: TGCGCCAGCAGCCCCCGGGATTCACGGGCAGATACGCAGTATTTT. Amino acid sequence: CASSPRDSRADTQYF.

There are many counts of this clonotype. The rearrangement uses TRBV5-1 and TRBJ1-4; D is ambiguous. CDR1 SGHRS and CDR2 YFSETQ come from the germline V gene. V was trimmed by 5 bases and J by 0 bases, leaving 11 bases between them. The CDR3 length is 15 residues. The CDR3 here is CASSPGSPTNEKLFF. CDR3 nucleotide sequence: TGCGCCAGCAGTCCCGGGAGCCCAACTAATGAAAAACTGTTTTTT.

This clonotype was observed many times. The chain links TRBV18 to TRBJ1-1, with D possibly TRBD1 on 6 matching bases. This CDR3 region has 16 residues. Trimming shortened V by 0 bases and J by 3 bases, and 14 bases separated the two germline ends. CDR1 and CDR2 (germline): KGHSH, LQKENI. The CDR3 region is CASSPPVQGGDTEAFF. For the CDR3, the DNA is TGTGCCAGCTCACCACCGGTCCAAGGGGGGGACACTGAAGCTTTCTTT.

This clonotype was found many times. J is TRBJ2-2 and V is TRBV24-1; weak D call: TRBD1 (6 bases). The V and J ends lost 8 bases and 5 bases respectively, with 14 bases between them. Germline CDR1 KGHDR, CDR2 SFDVKD. The CDR3 is made up of 14 amino acids. The CDR3 DNA is TGTGCCACCAAAGACAGGCGTGAGACCGGGGAGCTGTTTTTT. As protein: CATKDRRETGELFF.

This clonotype was recorded at least ten times. This chain connects TRBV7-2 to TRBJ1-2; maybe TRBD1 (5 bases). V was cut by 5 bases and J by 4 bases, with 11 bases left in between. Germline V gene sequence: CDR1 SGHTA, CDR2 FQGNSA. This CDR3 spans 13 amino acids. The CDR3: CASSLNGGYGYTF. The CDR3 coding sequence is TGTGCCAGCAGCCTGAATGGGGGCTATGGCTACACCTTC.

This clonotype has a count of ten or more. The V call is TRBV7-9, the J call TRBJ2-3, with TRBD2 matching over 8 bases. With V trimmed by 1 base and J by 2 bases, 11 bases remained unmatched. This CDR3 spans 18 amino acids. Germline V gives CDR1 SEHNR, CDR2 FQNEAQ (reference sequence). The CDR3: CASSLGAFSGMVTDTQYF. CDR3 nucleotide sequence: TGTGCCAGCAGCTTAGGGGCGTTTAGCGGGATGGTCACAGATACGCAGTATTTT.

There are many counts of this clonotype. The chain joins TRBV27 to TRBJ2-1; D ambiguous. Trimming took 0 bases from V and 4 from J, leaving 10 bases between them. The CDR3 sequence is 15 residues long. The germline V gene has CDR1 MNHEY and CDR2 SMNVEV (reference sequence). This CDR3 reads CASSLSLSGYNEQFF. In DNA, the CDR3 is TGTGCCAGCAGTTTATCGCTAAGTGGGTACAATGAGCAGTTCTTC.

This clonotype has ten or more counts. The chain recombines TRBV20-1 with TRBJ2-2, with a tentative D call TRBD2 (7 bases). The V and J ends lost 0 bases and 3 bases respectively, with 11 bases between them. There are 15 residues in the CDR3. From germline, CDR1 is DFQATT and CDR2 SNEGSKA (reference sequence). CDR3 nucleotide sequence: TGCAGTGCTAGAGAGGGGGAGGGGGACACCGGGGAGCTGTTTTTT. This sequence encodes CSAREGEGDTGELFF.

J is TRBJ2-3 and V is TRBV6-2 or TRBV6-3, with D unclear. The V gene lost 0 bases and the J gene lost 5 bases, with 9 bases spanning the gap. The germline V gene encodes CDR1 MNHEY and CDR2 SVGEGT. CDR3 size: 14 residues. This CDR3 reads CASSYSKLLDTQYF. In DNA, the CDR3 is TGTGCCAGCAGTTACTCGAAACTGTTAGATACGCAGTATTTT.

This clonotype has more than one count but fewer than ten. The chain links TRBV19 to TRBJ1-5, with 9 nucleotides matching TRBD1. CDR3 size: 16 residues. The germline V gene has CDR1 LNHDA and CDR2 SQIVND (reference sequence). The V gene end was trimmed by 3 bases and the J gene end by 4 bases; junction bases not matched to a gene: 7. CDR3 sequence (DNA): TGTGCCAGTAGTATTCGGGACAGGGCCCGGAATCAGCCCCAGCATTTT. Its protein product is CASSIRDRARNQPQHF.

This clonotype was detected many times. The chain couples TRBV20-1 to TRBJ2-3, with 7 bases matching TRBD2. The CDR3 length is 14 residues. Losses at the gene ends were 5 bases for V and 1 base for J; bases not matched to a gene: 6. CDR1 is DFQATT, CDR2 SNEGSKA, per germline (reference sequence). CDR3 bases: TGCAGTGCTCTCCGCGGGGGAGGCACAGATACGCAGTATTTT. This sequence encodes CSALRGGGTDTQYF.

This clonotype appeared many times. The chain links TRBV9 to TRBJ2-1, with D possibly matching TRBD1 (5 bases). V was trimmed by 9 bases and J by 8 bases, leaving 18 bases between them. The germline CDR1 and CDR2 sequences are SGDLS and YYNGEE. The CDR3 loop spans 13 amino acids. CDR3 coding DNA: TGTGCCACCCAGCCCCCAGGGTCCTATGAGCAGTTCTTC. This encodes CATQPPGSYEQFF.

V and J are TRBV7-3 and TRBJ2-1, with 7 nucleotides matching TRBD1. Germline CDR1 is SGHTA and CDR2 is FQGTGA. J lost 6 bases, V lost 5 bases, and 4 bases had no gene match. This CDR3 spans 13 amino acids. The CDR3 DNA is TGTGCCAGCAGCCAACAGGGGTCCAATGAGCAGTTCTTC. The encoded protein is CASSQQGSNEQFF.

In this sample, this clonotype turned up many times. CDR3 in amino acids: CASIRAQETQYF. CDR3 nucleotide sequence: TGTGCCAGCATCCGGGCACAAGAGACCCAGTACTTC. The chain carries TRBV7-9 and TRBJ2-5; D uncertain. Per the germline V gene, CDR1 is SEHNR and CDR2 is FQNEAQ (reference sequence). The CDR3 runs 12 residues. The germline V and J ends were trimmed by 7 bases and 2 bases, with 8 bases remaining between them.

This clonotype has ten or more counts. V usage is TRBV12-3 or TRBV12-4 and J usage is TRBJ1-4; D is unclear. Between the trimmed V and J ends, which lost 6 bases and 8 bases, there was a span of 19 bases. The CDR3 spans 15 residues. The CDR3 is CASSSDRGESEKLFF. The DNA for the CDR3 is TGTGCCAGCAGCTCTGACCGGGGAGAGTCCGAAAAACTGTTTTTT.

This clonotype occurred many times. The gene calls are TRBV6-2 or TRBV6-3 and TRBJ2-5; 7 bases agree with TRBD2. Germline V gene data show CDR1 as MNHEY and CDR2 as SVGEGT. This CDR3 region has 14 residues. The V segment lost 2 bases and the J segment 3 bases; nucleotides outside the gene matches: 3. The CDR3 nucleotides are TGTGCCAGCAGTTACAAGCGGGGTAAAGAGACCCAGTACTTC. Translated, it gives CASSYKRGKETQYF.

This clonotype has at least ten counts. The V call is TRBV6-1, the J call TRBJ1-1; D is undetermined. This CDR3 is built from 16 residues. The germline V gene encodes CDR1 MNHNS and CDR2 SASEGT. The germline V and J ends were trimmed by 0 bases and 0 bases, with 11 bases remaining between them. The CDR3 loop is CASSEAGKRMNTEAFF. CDR3 DNA sequence: TGTGCCAGCAGTGAAGCCGGGAAGAGGATGAACACTGAAGCTTTCTTT.

This clonotype was seen many times. The rearrangement joins TRBV6-2 or TRBV6-3 to TRBJ1-5, with D perhaps TRBD1 (5 bases). The length of the CDR3 is 13 residues. Germline V CDR1 and CDR2: MNHEY, SVGEGT. V lost 2 bases to trimming and J lost 11 bases, with 13 bases between them. In DNA form, the CDR3 reads TGTGCCAGCAGTTACGGGGGTCCAATGGCCCAGCATTTT. This codes for CASSYGGPMAQHF.